The entry below gives a single T cell receptor beta chain sequence along with its context. Germline V gene data show CDR1 as KGHSH and CDR2 as LQKENI. The length of the CDR3 is 13 residues. V was clipped by 3 bases and J by 5 bases, with 8 bases between them. Only in-frame clones appear in the TCRdb table, and some are missing; sequencing was by immunoSEQ multiplex PCR. This table has approximately 200,000 clones, 84% appearing once. This specimen comes from a study of cytomegalovirus exposure and HLA in healthy donors. Donors came from a validation cohort of over a hundred subjects, distinct from the first 666-subject cohort.

This sequence was found in a man aged 18 to 30 in good health and CMV-seropositive. The sequencing input was PBMCs. The chain recombines TRBV18 with TRBJ1-5; D is ambiguous. CDR3: CASSPQRDQPQHF. The CDR3, as DNA: TGTGCCAGCTCACCCCAGCGGGATCAGCCCCAGCATTTT.